The clone carrying this TCR beta chain was detected only a few times. Its antigen is currently unknown. The CDR3 is made up of 18 amino acids. After removal of 6 bases from V and 5 bases from J, the junction contained 18 bases not matched to a gene. CDR1 is MNHEY and CDR2 is SMNVEV in the germline V gene (reference sequence). This sample stems from a study of T-cell memory formation after mild COVID-19. Study background: TCR clustering was largely donor specific.

TCRdb independently ran MiXCR on the 5' RACE reads; one entry per CDR3 protein. The data show under 650,000 distinct CDR3 sequences, under 20% seen once. Study-level findings and limits: CM and EM subsets held most contracting CD4+ clones; EMRA held CD8+ ones.

The chain carries TRBV27 and TRBJ2-2, with 7 bases identical to TRBD1. Sequencing was done on a sample of PBMCs or a T cell subset sorted from them (not recorded which). This receptor was taken from an adult woman who had mild COVID-19 (a few samples of this study predate the infection). Cell type and time point are not known. The CDR3 DNA follows: TGTGCCAGCAGCTTACCTTTGCAAGACAGGGTAGGAACCGGGGAGCTGTTTTTT. It encodes CASSLPLQDRVGTGELFF.